The rows below give T cell receptor beta chains drawn from one sample of a study of blood T cell repertoires in COVID-19. The assay was immunoSEQ multiplex PCR, and TCRdb's table has in-frame clones only and misses some. Of about 300,000 clones in the sample, 75% to 90% were seen once. The sequenced sample consisted of PBMCs or T cells enriched from blood (not recorded which). The receptors were sampled from a man aged 25-45 years who had recovered from COVID-19. The CDR3 runs from the conserved cysteine through the conserved F or W. Each record gives: V gene, J gene, clone size, CDR3 protein. Size values are once, few and many counts, or a class for expanded clones, and some rows have none.

TRBV10-3	TRBJ1-4	once	CATGQANEKLFF
TRBV11-2	TRBJ1-1	NA	CASSGLTRNTEAFF
TRBV2	TRBJ2-3	NA	CASRGTGSTDTQYF
TRBV6-2/TRBV6-3	TRBJ2-5	NA	CASSYVGGGETQYF
TRBV5-1	TRBJ1-2	few	CASRRTGGRDYGYTF
TRBV7-9	TRBJ1-2	NA	CASSFSRWGQGYGYTF
TRBV19	TRBJ1-5	NA	CASSPRGQPQHF
TRBV3-1/TRBV3-2	TRBJ1-5	NA	CASSLDRCNQPQHF
TRBV4-1	TRBJ2-3	NA	CASSHPLGLNSGGASTDTQYF
TRBV18	TRBJ1-1	NA	CASSPTGDTEAFF
TRBV4-1	TRBJ1-1	once	CASSQLEGWDQNTEAFF
TRBV10-1	TRBJ1-2	NA	CASSVGRDLPNYGYTF
TRBV4-1	TRBJ1-2	NA	CASSQVGTGGRGYTF
TRBV6-2/TRBV6-3	TRBJ2-7	NA	CASSPRAGSSYEQYF
TRBV11-2	TRBJ2-6	NA	CASSYNRVDSGANVLTF
TRBV9	TRBJ1-2	NA	CASSRGGYGYTF
TRBV4-1	TRBJ1-5	once	CASSQEGGWPRNQPQHF
TRBV5-5	TRBJ1-6	NA	CASSLGGRPINSPLHF
TRBV5-1	TRBJ1-3	NA	CASSLQGSGNTIYF
TRBV18	TRBJ1-1	NA	CASSPPTGGVFLSEAFF
TRBV4-2	TRBJ2-7	few	CASSQEVESYEQYF
TRBV6-5	TRBJ1-1	NA	CASSYSSGVGTEAFF
TRBV9	TRBJ1-1	NA	CASRPTGVTEAFF
TRBV5-5	TRBJ2-2	NA	CASRPPGGATGELFF
TRBV2	TRBJ2-3	once	CASSLTGPLGDTQYF